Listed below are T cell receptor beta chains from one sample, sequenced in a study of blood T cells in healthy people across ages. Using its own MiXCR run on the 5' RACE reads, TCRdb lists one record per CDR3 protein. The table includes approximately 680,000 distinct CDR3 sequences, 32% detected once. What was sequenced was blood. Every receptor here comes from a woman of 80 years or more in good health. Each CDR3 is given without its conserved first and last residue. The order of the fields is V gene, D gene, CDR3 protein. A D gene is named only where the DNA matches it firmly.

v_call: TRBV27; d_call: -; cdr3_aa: ASSPRGGSRTNVRT
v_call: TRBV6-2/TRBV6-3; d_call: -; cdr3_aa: ASTGEGVAKNIQY
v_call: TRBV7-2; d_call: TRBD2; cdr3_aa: ASSSTSVTDTQY
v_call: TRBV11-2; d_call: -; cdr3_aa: ASSLGGTGSGERF
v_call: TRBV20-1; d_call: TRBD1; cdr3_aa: SARGRGLQGQETQY
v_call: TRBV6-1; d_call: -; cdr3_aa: ASSEALSPLH
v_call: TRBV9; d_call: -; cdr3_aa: ASSVGQVSRNTEAF
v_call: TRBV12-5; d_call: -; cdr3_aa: ASGSLLPGHSNRRTEAF
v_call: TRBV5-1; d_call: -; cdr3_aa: ASSLLDRRNEQF
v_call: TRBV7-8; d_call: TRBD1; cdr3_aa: ASSLVWDRVTHMNTGELF
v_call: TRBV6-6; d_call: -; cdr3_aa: ASSQVNTEAF
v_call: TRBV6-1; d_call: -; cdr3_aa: ASSTTGISYERY
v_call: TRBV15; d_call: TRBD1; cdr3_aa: ATSRDGTANTEAF
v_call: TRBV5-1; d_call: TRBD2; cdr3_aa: ASSPGTSGNEQY
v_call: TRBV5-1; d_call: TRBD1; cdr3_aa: ASSAGQGVSPLH
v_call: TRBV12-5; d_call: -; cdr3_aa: ASGSQVASDTQY
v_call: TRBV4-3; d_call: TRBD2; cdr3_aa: ASGQGEGRYEQY